The rows below give T cell receptor beta chains drawn from one sample of a study of T-cell memory formation after mild COVID-19. TCRdb itself ran the 5' RACE reads through MiXCR, one entry per CDR3 protein. The sample contains about 320,000 distinct CDR3 sequences, roughly an eighth of which appear only once. Source material: PBMCs or a T cell subset sorted from them (not recorded which). These receptors all stem from a man in his late teens or twenties who had mild COVID-19 (a few samples of this study predate the infection). Cell type and time point are not known. Each CDR3 is given with its conserved first and last residue. Fields, in order: V gene, J gene, D gene, CDR3 length, clone size, CDR3 protein, CDR3 DNA. A D gene is named only where the DNA matches it firmly. The size field is filled for only some rows; it gives once, few, many or a size class.

TRBV7-3	TRBJ2-7	NA	15	NA	CASSLWRSMSYEQYF	TGTGCCAGCAGCTTATGGCGTAGTATGTCCTACGAGCAGTACTTC
TRBV11-1	TRBJ2-3	NA	16	few	CASSVGASFSTDTQYF	TGTGCCAGCAGCGTTGGGGCTAGCTTTAGCACAGATACGCAGTATTTT
TRBV12-3/TRBV12-4	TRBJ1-2	NA	14	NA	CASSVDRTNYGYTF	TGTGCCAGCAGTGTTGACCGAACTAACTATGGCTACACCTTC
TRBV20-1	TRBJ2-4	TRBD2	16	few	CSALFLAGGPKNIQYF	TGCAGTGCCCTCTTCTTAGCGGGGGGGCCTAAAAACATTCAGTACTTC
TRBV24-1	TRBJ2-4	NA	20	NA	CASKFGAALLRRLAKNIQYF	TGTGCCAGCAAATTCGGGGCAGCCCTACTCAGACGACTAGCCAAAAACATTCAGTACTTC
TRBV15	TRBJ1-2	TRBD1	16	NA	CATSGVRTGGNYGYTF	TGTGCCACCAGCGGGGTCCGGACAGGGGGCAACTATGGCTACACCTTC
TRBV4-1	TRBJ2-3	NA	18	few	CASSQGPPRTASTDTQYF	TGCGCCAGCAGCCAAGGGCCACCACGGACAGCGAGCACAGATACGCAGTATTTT
TRBV15	TRBJ2-5	NA	14	few	CATSRAGARETQYF	TGTGCCACCAGCAGAGCAGGGGCACGGGAGACCCAGTACTTC
TRBV5-1	TRBJ2-3	NA	19	NA	CASSSLTTDWSWTTDTQYF	TGCGCCAGCAGCTCGCTAACTACGGACTGGAGCTGGACCACAGATACGCAGTATTTT
TRBV7-8	TRBJ2-2	TRBD1	15	few	CASSLRQQGTGELFF	TGTGCCAGCAGCCTACGTCAACAGGGGACCGGGGAGCTGTTTTTT
TRBV6-5	TRBJ2-1	NA	15	NA	CASSSSVGPYNEQFF	TGTGCCAGCAGCTCCTCAGTTGGGCCCTACAATGAGCAGTTCTTC
TRBV11-1	TRBJ2-5	NA	15	NA	CASSWWGAAQETQYF	TGTGCCAGCAGCTGGTGGGGAGCGGCCCAAGAGACCCAGTACTTC
TRBV7-2	TRBJ2-1	TRBD2	15	few	CASSLKPSGYNEQFF	TGTGCCAGCAGCTTAAAGCCTAGCGGCTACAATGAGCAGTTCTTC
TRBV29-1	TRBJ1-5	NA	15	NA	CSVADGWLGNQPQHF	TGCAGCGTTGCCGACGGCTGGCTAGGCAATCAGCCCCAGCATTTT
TRBV7-2	TRBJ1-5	NA	13	few	CASSSDSYQPQHF	TGTGCCAGCAGCTCGGACAGTTATCAGCCCCAGCATTTT
TRBV5-1	TRBJ1-1	NA	14	many	CASSWVDWDTEAFF	TGCGCCAGCAGCTGGGTGGATTGGGACACTGAAGCTTTCTTT
TRBV11-2	TRBJ1-1	NA	15	few	CASSPNRGLDLSAFF	TGTGCCAGCAGCCCAAATCGGGGACTCGATTTGTCAGCTTTCTTT
TRBV19	TRBJ1-5	NA	12	NA	CASSPKNQPQHF	TGTGCCAGTAGCCCCAAAAATCAGCCCCAGCATTTT
TRBV28	TRBJ1-4	NA	16	NA	CASSQSGPSTNEKLFF	TGTGCCAGCAGCCAATCAGGACCATCAACTAATGAAAAACTGTTTTTT
TRBV14	TRBJ2-2	NA	17	few	CASSQIGSRANTGELFF	TGTGCCAGCAGCCAAATTGGGAGTCGGGCGAACACCGGGGAGCTGTTTTTT
TRBV9	TRBJ2-7	TRBD1	15	many	CASSVGVTGGYEQYF	TGTGCCAGCAGCGTAGGTGTGACAGGGGGTTACGAGCAGTACTTC
TRBV6-6	TRBJ2-1	TRBD1	16	NA	CASNYGQGIGYNEQFF	TGTGCCAGCAATTACGGACAGGGAATTGGCTACAATGAGCAGTTCTTC
TRBV4-1	TRBJ2-3	TRBD2	16	few	CASSQVASGYTDTQYF	TGCGCCAGCAGCCAAGTGGCTAGCGGATACACAGATACGCAGTATTTT
TRBV4-1	TRBJ2-5	NA	17	few	CASSQERLASGQETQYF	TGCGCCAGCAGCCAAGAGCGTCTGGCGTCGGGACAAGAGACCCAGTACTTC
TRBV14	TRBJ1-1	NA	14	NA	CASSQSALNTEAFF	TGTGCCAGCAGCCAATCTGCGCTGAACACTGAAGCTTTCTTT
TRBV21-1	TRBJ2-1	NA	14	few	CAGRTSGEDNEQFF	TGTGCCGGTCGGACTAGCGGGGAAGACAATGAGCAGTTCTTC
TRBV12-3/TRBV12-4	TRBJ1-4	NA	14	few	CASQMGPTNEKLFF	TGTGCCAGCCAAATGGGACCAACTAATGAAAAACTGTTTTTT
TRBV11-2	TRBJ2-1	NA	15	NA	CASSLVEGNSTMKFF	TGTGCCAGCAGCCTAGTGGAGGGCAATTCTACAATGAAGTTCTTC
TRBV20-1	TRBJ1-2	NA	13	few	CTCSARDLYGYTF	TGCACCTGCTCTGCCCGCGATTTGTATGGCTACACCTTC
TRBV19	TRBJ2-1	TRBD1	15	NA	CASQRTGVSYNEQFF	TGTGCCAGTCAACGGACAGGGGTCTCCTACAATGAGCAGTTCTTC
TRBV4-2	TRBJ2-1	NA	14	few	CASSQDRRDNEQFF	TGTGCCAGCAGCCAAGATCGTCGCGACAATGAGCAGTTCTTC
TRBV5-1	TRBJ1-1	TRBD1	13	few	CASSPLQGQGAFF	TGCGCCAGCAGCCCCCTACAGGGGCAAGGAGCTTTCTTT
TRBV11-2	TRBJ2-5	TRBD2	16	few	CASSSIPLAVQETQYF	TGTGCCAGCAGCTCCATACCACTAGCGGTACAAGAGACCCAGTACTTC
TRBV18	TRBJ2-1	NA	14	NA	CASSPLGVGDEQFF	TGTGCCAGCTCACCACTGGGGGTGGGCGATGAGCAGTTCTTC
TRBV28	TRBJ2-6	TRBD1	18	once	CASSFSTGISSGANVLTF	TGTGCCAGCAGTTTCTCGACAGGGATCAGCTCTGGGGCCAACGTCCTGACTTTC
TRBV6-2/TRBV6-3	TRBJ2-7	NA	14	few	CASSYQRNYYEQYF	TGTGCCAGCAGTTACCAAAGGAACTACTACGAGCAGTACTTC
TRBV4-1	TRBJ2-5	TRBD2	15	NA	CASSLLAGSIETQYF	TGCGCCAGCAGCCTGCTAGCGGGGTCCATCGAGACCCAGTACTTC
TRBV6-2/TRBV6-3	TRBJ2-3	TRBD2	18	few	CASTGPGLVGWGTDTQYF	TGTGCCAGCACCGGCCCGGGACTAGTTGGTTGGGGTACAGATACGCAGTATTTT
TRBV19	TRBJ1-1	NA	16	NA	CASSSPGGGLNTEAFF	TGTGCCAGTAGTTCTCCGGGCGGGGGCCTGAACACTGAAGCTTTCTTT
TRBV5-1	TRBJ2-5	NA	17	once	CASSSPQGATSEETQYF	TGCGCCAGCAGCTCACCGCAGGGGGCGACTAGCGAAGAGACCCAGTACTTC
TRBV24-1	TRBJ2-1	TRBD1	16	few	CATSEFGQGAYNEQFF	TGTGCCACCAGTGAATTCGGACAGGGAGCATACAATGAGCAGTTCTTC
TRBV4-3	TRBJ2-1	TRBD2	15	NA	CASSQDRGGYGEQFF	TGCGCCAGCAGCCAAGATCGGGGGGGGTATGGTGAGCAGTTCTTC
TRBV13	TRBJ1-1	NA	16	NA	CASLPGPGNWNTEAFF	TGTGCCAGCCTTCCCGGGCCAGGGAACTGGAACACTGAAGCTTTCTTT
TRBV11-2	TRBJ2-3	NA	15	NA	CASRPFKEHTDTQYF	TGTGCCAGCAGACCCTTCAAAGAACACACAGATACGCAGTATTTT
TRBV6-5	TRBJ2-3	TRBD2	15	NA	CASSRGLAVTDTQYF	TGTGCCAGCAGCCGGGGACTAGCGGTCACAGATACGCAGTATTTT
TRBV14	TRBJ2-3	NA	13	NA	CASSQLVPDTQYF	TGTGCCAGCAGCCAGCTAGTCCCAGATACGCAGTATTTT
TRBV25-1	TRBJ1-2	NA	13	NA	CASQAETHYGYTF	TGTGCCAGCCAAGCAGAAACCCACTATGGCTACACCTTC
TRBV10-3	TRBJ2-3	TRBD2	15	NA	CAISELAGGGDTQYF	TGTGCCATCAGTGAATTAGCGGGGGGCGGAGATACGCAGTATTTT
TRBV6-2/TRBV6-3	TRBJ1-5	NA	14	NA	CASSDRTGSKPQHF	TGTGCCAGCAGCGACAGGACTGGCAGTAAGCCCCAGCATTTT
TRBV6-5	TRBJ2-7	TRBD1	14	few	CASSYSDRAYEQYF	TGTGCCAGCAGTTACTCGGACAGGGCCTACGAGCAGTACTTC
TRBV7-9	TRBJ1-1	NA	13	many	CASSLLHIGEAFF	TGTGCCAGCAGCCTCCTGCATATTGGTGAAGCTTTCTTT
TRBV5-1	TRBJ1-1	NA	12	few	CASSLPGTEAFF	TGCGCCAGCAGCTTGCCAGGGACTGAAGCTTTCTTT
TRBV12-3/TRBV12-4	TRBJ2-3	NA	15	few	CASRTSVQGSDTQYF	TGTGCCAGCAGGACCTCAGTGCAGGGGTCAGATACGCAGTATTTT
TRBV4-2	TRBJ1-4	NA	15	few	CASSHDSFNNEKLFF	TGTGCCAGCAGCCATGACAGTTTTAATAATGAAAAACTGTTTTTT
TRBV19	TRBJ2-1	NA	17	NA	CASSIRPDGSSYNEQFF	TGTGCCAGTAGTATACGTCCGGACGGGAGCTCCTACAATGAGCAGTTCTTC
TRBV19	TRBJ1-1	NA	16	few	CASSRWTPTRAAEAFF	TGTGCCAGTAGTAGGTGGACCCCGACCCGAGCGGCTGAAGCTTTCTTT
TRBV21-1	TRBJ1-1	NA	15	few	CASSKENRVAPEAFF	TGTGCCAGCAGCAAAGAGAACAGGGTGGCCCCTGAAGCTTTCTTT
TRBV4-3	TRBJ2-3	TRBD1	16	NA	CASSQATGLYTDTQYF	TGCGCCAGCAGCCAAGCGACAGGGCTGTACACAGATACGCAGTATTTT
TRBV5-1	TRBJ1-2	TRBD1	14	many	CASSFGTGLYGYTF	TGCGCCAGCAGCTTCGGGACAGGGCTCTATGGCTACACCTTC